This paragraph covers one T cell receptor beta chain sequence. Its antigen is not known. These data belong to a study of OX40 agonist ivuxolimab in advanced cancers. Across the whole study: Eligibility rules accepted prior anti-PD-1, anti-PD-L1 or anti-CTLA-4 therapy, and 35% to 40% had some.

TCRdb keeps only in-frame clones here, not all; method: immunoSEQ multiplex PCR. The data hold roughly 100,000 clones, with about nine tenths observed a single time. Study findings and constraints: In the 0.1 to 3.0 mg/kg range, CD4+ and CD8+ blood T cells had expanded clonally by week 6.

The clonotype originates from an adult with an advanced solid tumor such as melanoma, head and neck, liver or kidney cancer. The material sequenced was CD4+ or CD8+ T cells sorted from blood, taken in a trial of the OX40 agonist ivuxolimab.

The CDR3 nucleotides read TGTGCCAGCTCACCAGATGTAGGACAGCGAGAAAAACTGTTTTTT. This gives the protein CASSPDVGQREKLFF. The chain combines TRBV18 with TRBJ1-4, with D possibly matching TRBD1 (6 bases). V lost 2 bases to trimming and J lost 8 bases, with 15 bases between them. CDR1 and CDR2 from the germline V gene are KGHSH and LQKENI. The CDR3 is made up of 15 amino acids.